Each of the 17 T cell receptor beta chains below was sequenced from the same sample in a study of blood T cell repertoires in COVID-19 (dated by TCRdb to between 2020 and 2021). Libraries came from the immunoSEQ multiplex PCR assay. The source is immuneACCESS, and TCRdb retained only in-frame sequences with V and J called. Part of the clones is not carried over; for the studies checked, unresolved V genes explain less than half of this, and the remainder is unexplained. The sample includes 120,000 or so clones, with 65% to 90% observed a single time. The ten largest clonotypes hold less than 8.5% of the sample. Sequencing was performed on peripheral blood. These receptors all come from a man older than 75 with active or convalescent COVID-19.

The chain uses TRBV27 and TRBJ1-4, with no clear D. V lost 4 bases to trimming and J lost 4 bases, with 13 bases between them. Germline V gene data show CDR1 as MNHEY and CDR2 as SMNVEV (reference sequence). The CDR3 spans 15 residues. The CDR3 loop is CASSSSGSYNEKLFF. CDR3 DNA sequence: TGTGCCAGCAGTTCCTCGGGGTCATATAATGAAAAACTGTTTTTT.

This clone was counted a single time. The chain recombines TRBV28 with TRBJ1-2, with D tentatively TRBD1 (6 bases). Trimming pared 1 base from V and 2 bases from J, leaving 8 bases between. The CDR3 length is 14 residues. Per germline, CDR1 MDHEN and CDR2 SYDVKM. The CDR3: CASSLSQGNYGYTF. In nucleotides, the CDR3 is TGTGCCAGCAGTTTATCCCAGGGGAACTATGGCTACACCTTC.

This clone was detected only a few times. V usage is TRBV5-1 and J usage is TRBJ2-3, with 12 bases that match TRBD2. The J segment lost 5 bases and the V segment lost 4 bases, leaving 11 bases of the junction unmatched. The CDR3 has 17 amino acids. Looked up from germline, CDR1 is SGHRS and CDR2 is YFSETQ. This chain's CDR3 is CASSPGTSGQMGDTQYF. CDR3 DNA: TGCGCCAGCAGCCCCGGGACTAGCGGGCAAATGGGAGATACGCAGTATTTT.

This clone was observed a single time. The chain is built from TRBV7-2 and TRBJ2-5; TRBD1 aligns across 8 bases. V dropped 5 bases and J dropped 2; count of bases not matched to a gene: 7. Germline lookup yields CDR1 SGHTA and CDR2 FQGNSA. CDR3 length equals 15 residues. The CDR3 coding sequence is TGTGCCAGCAGCGGCCAGACAGGGGCTCAAGAGACCCAGTACTTC. Translated: CASSGQTGAQETQYF.

V and J are TRBV18 and TRBJ2-7; a possible D gene is TRBD2 (6 bases). The germline V gene has CDR1 KGHSH and CDR2 LQKENI. Trimming shortened V by 4 bases and J by 6 bases, and 22 bases separated the two germline ends. This CDR3 comprises 16 residues. The CDR3 DNA follows: TGTGCCAGCTCACTCCCGACTAGGCGGGGAACCCTCGAGCAGTACTTC. It encodes CASSLPTRRGTLEQYF. Together with reference TRBV18 and TRBJ2-7, the CDR3 gives the full variable domain: NAGVMQNPRHLVRRRGQEARLRCSPMKGHSHVYWYRQLPEEGLKFMVYLQKENIIDESGMPKERFSAEFPKEGPSILRIQQVVRGDSAAYFCASSLPTRRGTLEQYFGPGTRLTVT.

The chain carries TRBV5-4 and TRBJ2-3, with 7 bases identical to TRBD1. Trimming took 0 bases from V and 2 from J; bases not matched to a gene: 9. CDR3 length: 17 residues. Germline loops: CDR1 SGHNT, CDR2 YYREEE (reference sequence). CDR3 DNA: TGTGCCAGCAGCTTGGGGGGGACCAGGGGGTACACAGATACGCAGTATTTT. It yields the protein CASSLGGTRGYTDTQYF. The full variable domain, rest sourced from reference TRBV5-4 and TRBJ2-3, is ETGVTQSPTHLIKTRGQQVTLRCSSQSGHNTVSWYQQALGQGPQFIFQYYREEENGRGNFPPRFSGLQFPNYSSELNVNALELDDSALYLCASSLGGTRGYTDTQYFGPGTRLTVL.

The V call is TRBV5-4, the J call TRBJ2-7, with D perhaps TRBD1 (6 bases). Germline V gene data show CDR1 as SGHNT and CDR2 as YYREEE (reference sequence). Trimming cost V 2 bases and J 5 bases, with 17 bases left between them. The CDR3 spans 15 residues. The CDR3 DNA reads as TGTGCCAGCAGCTTAAAGGGACAAATTAACAACGAGCAGTACTTC. Residues: CASSLKGQINNEQYF.

This clone was recorded only once. V is TRBV2 and J is TRBJ1-6; D is perhaps TRBD1 (5 bases). The CDR3 spans 14 residues. V was shortened by 4 bases and J by 7 bases, with 11 bases between the two germline ends. Germline values: CDR1 SNHLY, CDR2 FYNNEI. CDR3: CASSGGASNSPLHF. The CDR3 DNA reads as TGTGCCAGCAGTGGGGGCGCGTCGAATTCACCCCTCCACTTT.

The chain employs TRBV6-5 and TRBJ2-5, with D tentatively TRBD1 (6 bases). CDR1 and CDR2 from the germline V gene are MNHEY and SVGAGI. Deletions cut 8 bases from V and 5 bases from J, with 15 bases between. The CDR3 spans 13 residues. The CDR3 coding sequence is TGTGCCAGCTGTCAGGGGCGCTCGGAGACCCAGTACTTC. It codes for CASCQGRSETQYF.

CDR3 loop: CASSPSRSSYEQYF. CDR3 bases: TGTGCCAGCAGCCCTAGCCGGAGCTCCTACGAGCAGTACTTC. The chain combines TRBV7-3 with TRBJ2-7; perhaps TRBD2 as D (5 bases). Between the trimmed V and J ends, which lost 5 bases and 0 bases, there was a span of 11 bases. The CDR3 covers 14 residues. Germline V gives CDR1 SGHTA, CDR2 FQGTGA.

J is TRBJ1-1 and V is TRBV5-1; D unresolved. V lost 2 bases and J lost 1, with 9 bases in between. The CDR3 is made up of 14 amino acids. Germline CDR1 is SGHRS and CDR2 is YFSETQ. In nucleotides, the CDR3 is TGCGCCAGCAGCTTCGACGGAGGGAACACTGAAGCTTTCTTT. This translates into CASSFDGGNTEAFF.

The chain uses TRBV6-2 or TRBV6-3 and TRBJ2-2, with 8 bases aligning to TRBD1. J gave up 6 bases and V 7 bases, and 13 bases lay outside the gene matches. The CDR3 has 16 residues. Germline values: CDR1 MNHEY, CDR2 SVGEGT. The CDR3 here is CASTPWRGQGSGELFF. CDR3 DNA: TGTGCCAGCACCCCGTGGCGCGGACAGGGTTCCGGGGAGCTGTTTTTT.

The V and J genes are TRBV6-5 and TRBJ2-1, with 8 bases matching TRBD2. Germline-derived CDR1 and CDR2 are MNHEY and SVGAGI. The CDR3 contains 14 residues. V dropped 6 bases and J dropped 4; count of bases not matched to a gene: 5. This CDR3 is CASRAGGRYNEQFF. The CDR3 DNA reads as TGTGCCAGCAGGGCGGGAGGTAGATACAATGAGCAGTTCTTC.

This rearrangement joins TRBV18 to TRBJ2-7, with 10 bases fitting TRBD1. The germline V gene encodes CDR1 KGHSH and CDR2 LQKENI. The CDR3 has 14 residues. Trimming removed 5 bases from V and 5 bases from J; junction bases left unmatched: 6. CDR3 nucleotide sequence: TGTGCCAGCTCAGCAACGACAGGGGGCAACGAGCAGTACTTC. Translation gives CASSATTGGNEQYF.

The CDR3 spells CASREGMRSYEQYF. The CDR3 region has the DNA TGTGCCAGCCGGGAGGGGATGAGATCCTACGAGCAGTACTTC. The chain recombines TRBV2 with TRBJ2-7; 8 bases fit TRBD2. This CDR3 region has 14 residues. Germline trimming cut 8 bases from V and 1 base from J; bases unmatched to any gene: 7. Looked up from germline, CDR1 is SNHLY and CDR2 is FYNNEI.

The chain combines TRBV12-3 or TRBV12-4 with TRBJ1-2; tentative D call: TRBD1 (5 bases). Between the trimmed V and J ends, which lost 1 base and 4 bases, there was a span of 7 bases. This CDR3 has 13 residues. Here the CDR3 reads CASSLEGLYGYTF. CDR3 bases: TGTGCCAGCAGTTTAGAGGGACTCTATGGCTACACCTTC.

The table lists this clone with a count of one. The V and J genes are TRBV19 and TRBJ2-7, with TRBD1 matching over 9 bases. In germline, CDR1 is LNHDA, CDR2 SQIVND (reference sequence). CDR3 length: 17 amino acids. V dropped 5 bases and J dropped 2; count of bases not matched to a gene: 13. The CDR3 is CASSVTSSTGGAYEQYF. The CDR3 region has the DNA TGTGCCAGTAGTGTTACCAGTTCGACAGGGGGGGCCTACGAGCAGTACTTC. Full variable domain (outside the CDR3, taken from reference TRBV19 and TRBJ2-7): DGGITQSPKYLFRKEGQNVTLSCEQNLNHDAMYWYRQDPGQGLRLIYYSQIVNDFQKGDIAEGYSVSREKKESFPLTVTSAQKNPTAFYLCASSVTSSTGGAYEQYFGPGTRLTVT.